A selection of T cell receptor beta chains follows, all from one sample in a study of blood T cell repertoires in COVID-19. The protocol was immunoSEQ multiplex PCR, while the TCRdb copy is restricted to in-frame clones and leaves out a portion. The sample holds around 200,000 clones, 70% to 90% seen once. The sample consisted of PBMCs or T cells enriched from blood (not recorded which). The source of these receptors is a man aged 30 to 39 who had recovered from COVID-19. The CDR3 runs from the conserved cysteine through the conserved F or W. Fields, in order: clone size, J gene, D gene, V gene, CDR3 DNA, CDR3 protein. D genes are given only for firm matches. A clone size is listed for some rows: how often the clone was seen (once, few, many), or a class if it is expanded.

clone_size: -; j_call: TRBJ1-2; d_call: -; v_call: TRBV12-3/TRBV12-4; cdr3_nt: TGTGCCAGCAGTTTAGTTAGAGGGTACGGCTACACCTTC; cdr3_aa: CASSLVRGYGYTF
clone_size: -; j_call: TRBJ1-2; d_call: TRBD1; v_call: TRBV4-1; cdr3_nt: TGCGCCAGCAGCCATCCCGGGACAGGGATTTATGGCTACACCTTC; cdr3_aa: CASSHPGTGIYGYTF
clone_size: -; j_call: TRBJ1-1; d_call: -; v_call: TRBV30; cdr3_nt: TGTGCCTGGAACAGGGTCATGAACACTGAAGCTTTCTTT; cdr3_aa: CAWNRVMNTEAFF
clone_size: -; j_call: TRBJ1-2; d_call: TRBD1; v_call: TRBV28; cdr3_nt: TGTGCCAGCAGCTCCCCACACAGGGGAGCTAACTATGGCTACACCTTC; cdr3_aa: CASSSPHRGANYGYTF
clone_size: -; j_call: TRBJ2-5; d_call: -; v_call: TRBV18; cdr3_nt: TGTGCCAGCTCACCAAGGTCTCAGGCGGGGGAGACCCAGTACTTC; cdr3_aa: CASSPRSQAGETQYF
clone_size: -; j_call: TRBJ2-1; d_call: TRBD2; v_call: TRBV5-8; cdr3_nt: TGTGCCAGCAGCTTCCAGCGGGAATACAATGAGCAGTTCTTC; cdr3_aa: CASSFQREYNEQFF
clone_size: -; j_call: TRBJ2-7; d_call: TRBD2; v_call: TRBV3-1/TRBV3-2; cdr3_nt: TGTGCCAGCAGCCCGAGGACTAGCGGGAGGGCCAGGGCGGCCGGTGACGAGCAGTACTTC; cdr3_aa: CASSPRTSGRARAAGDEQYF
clone_size: -; j_call: TRBJ1-2; d_call: TRBD1; v_call: TRBV7-9; cdr3_nt: TGTGCCAGCAGCGGACCCGGGACAGGGGGAAGGTATGGCTACACCTTC; cdr3_aa: CASSGPGTGGRYGYTF
clone_size: -; j_call: TRBJ1-5; d_call: TRBD1; v_call: TRBV2; cdr3_nt: TGTGCCAGCAGTGGACAGGGGCTGGGAAGTCAGCCCCAGCATTTT; cdr3_aa: CASSGQGLGSQPQHF
clone_size: -; j_call: TRBJ1-6; d_call: TRBD1; v_call: TRBV10-3; cdr3_nt: TGTGCCATCAGAGAACCGGGACAGCTTAATTCACCCCTCCACTTT; cdr3_aa: CAIREPGQLNSPLHF
clone_size: -; j_call: TRBJ2-1; d_call: -; v_call: TRBV5-4; cdr3_nt: TGTGCCAGCAGCCCCATTCGTTCTGGGCCCTACAATGAGCAGTTCTTC; cdr3_aa: CASSPIRSGPYNEQFF
clone_size: -; j_call: TRBJ1-2; d_call: -; v_call: TRBV30; cdr3_nt: TGTGCCTGGACTGAGGTCGGGGGATATGGCTACACCTTC; cdr3_aa: CAWTEVGGYGYTF
clone_size: few; j_call: TRBJ1-6; d_call: TRBD1; v_call: TRBV9; cdr3_nt: TGTGCCAGCAGCGCGGCCCGGGACAGGGGGGTTAATTCACCCCTCCACTTT; cdr3_aa: CASSAARDRGVNSPLHF
clone_size: -; j_call: TRBJ2-7; d_call: TRBD1; v_call: TRBV6-1; cdr3_nt: TGTGCCAGCAGTGGAACCGGGACAGGGGGGACCTACGAGCAGTACTTC; cdr3_aa: CASSGTGTGGTYEQYF
clone_size: -; j_call: TRBJ2-1; d_call: -; v_call: TRBV12-3/TRBV12-4; cdr3_nt: TGTGCCAGCAGTTGGACGGGGGTGAAAGAGCAGTTCTTC; cdr3_aa: CASSWTGVKEQFF
clone_size: -; j_call: TRBJ1-4; d_call: -; v_call: TRBV7-2; cdr3_nt: TGTGCCAGCAGCCCCTCGAACACAAGAGAAAAACTGTTTTTT; cdr3_aa: CASSPSNTREKLFF
clone_size: -; j_call: TRBJ2-7; d_call: -; v_call: TRBV5-1; cdr3_nt: TGCGCCAGCAGCTTGGACGGGGACTACGAGCAGTACTTC; cdr3_aa: CASSLDGDYEQYF
clone_size: -; j_call: TRBJ1-2; d_call: TRBD1; v_call: TRBV28; cdr3_nt: TGTGCCAGCACCCCCGGGACAGGGAGGGACGGCTACACCTTC; cdr3_aa: CASTPGTGRDGYTF
clone_size: once; j_call: TRBJ2-1; d_call: TRBD2; v_call: TRBV11-3; cdr3_nt: TGTGCCAGCAGCCACTTAGGACTAGCGGGGGCCCCCGATGAGCAGTTCTTC; cdr3_aa: CASSHLGLAGAPDEQFF
clone_size: once; j_call: TRBJ2-5; d_call: -; v_call: TRBV11-2; cdr3_nt: TGTGCCAGCAGATTCGTGGGGGGAAAGGAGTCTCGAGAGACCCAGTACTTC; cdr3_aa: CASRFVGGKESRETQYF
clone_size: once; j_call: TRBJ1-2; d_call: -; v_call: TRBV7-2; cdr3_nt: TGTGCCAGCAGCTTAGATAGGATGCCTCTGGGGGCCTATGGCTACACCTTC; cdr3_aa: CASSLDRMPLGAYGYTF
clone_size: -; j_call: TRBJ2-1; d_call: TRBD1; v_call: TRBV2; cdr3_nt: TGTGCCAGCAGTGCGGACAGGGCAATCTACAATGAGCAGTTCTTC; cdr3_aa: CASSADRAIYNEQFF
clone_size: -; j_call: TRBJ1-4; d_call: TRBD1; v_call: TRBV19; cdr3_nt: TGTGCCAGTAGTATTAGACAGGGGGAAAACGAAAAACTGTTTTTT; cdr3_aa: CASSIRQGENEKLFF
clone_size: -; j_call: TRBJ2-7; d_call: -; v_call: TRBV4-3; cdr3_nt: TGCGCCAGCAGCCAAGGGACAACCTACGAGCAGTACTTC; cdr3_aa: CASSQGTTYEQYF
clone_size: -; j_call: TRBJ1-1; d_call: -; v_call: TRBV2; cdr3_nt: TGTGCCAGCAGAAAACAGATGAACACTGAAGCTTTCTTT; cdr3_aa: CASRKQMNTEAFF
clone_size: once; j_call: TRBJ2-7; d_call: -; v_call: TRBV19; cdr3_nt: TGTGCCAGTAGTATAACCCGGGAGTCCTACGAGCAGTACTTC; cdr3_aa: CASSITRESYEQYF
clone_size: -; j_call: TRBJ2-2; d_call: TRBD2; v_call: TRBV27; cdr3_nt: TGTGCCAGCAGTAGGGAGGGGTACACCGGGGAGCTGTTTTTT; cdr3_aa: CASSREGYTGELFF
clone_size: -; j_call: TRBJ1-1; d_call: -; v_call: TRBV5-4; cdr3_nt: TGTGCCAGCAGCTGGAACAGGGAGAACACTGAAGCTTTCTTT; cdr3_aa: CASSWNRENTEAFF
clone_size: -; j_call: TRBJ1-5; d_call: TRBD1; v_call: TRBV9; cdr3_nt: TGTGCCAGCAACCCTACAGGGGGAGTCAGGCAGCCCCAGCATTTT; cdr3_aa: CASNPTGGVRQPQHF
clone_size: -; j_call: TRBJ2-2; d_call: TRBD2; v_call: TRBV25-1; cdr3_nt: TGTGCCAGCACCCGGACTAGCGGGGGCAGCGGGGAGCTGTTTTTT; cdr3_aa: CASTRTSGGSGELFF
clone_size: -; j_call: TRBJ1-1; d_call: -; v_call: TRBV7-8; cdr3_nt: TGTGCCAGCAGCTTCAGGACAAGTCAATCCCACACTGAAGCTTTCTTT; cdr3_aa: CASSFRTSQSHTEAFF
clone_size: -; j_call: TRBJ2-3; d_call: -; v_call: TRBV30; cdr3_nt: TGTGCGTTCGAGGGAGATACGCAGTATTTT; cdr3_aa: CAFEGDTQYF
clone_size: -; j_call: TRBJ2-1; d_call: TRBD2; v_call: TRBV28; cdr3_nt: TGTGCCAGCAGTACCATTAGCGGGGGCCCCTACAATGAGCAGTTCTTC; cdr3_aa: CASSTISGGPYNEQFF
clone_size: once; j_call: TRBJ2-7; d_call: TRBD2; v_call: TRBV28; cdr3_nt: TGTGCCAGCAGTTTAATTTCGCTAGCGGGACCCTACGAGCAGTACTTC; cdr3_aa: CASSLISLAGPYEQYF
clone_size: -; j_call: TRBJ2-7; d_call: TRBD2; v_call: TRBV7-2; cdr3_nt: TGTGCCAGCAGCTTAGTTCTAGCGGGAGCCTACGAGCAGTACTTC; cdr3_aa: CASSLVLAGAYEQYF
clone_size: -; j_call: TRBJ2-7; d_call: TRBD1; v_call: TRBV10-2; cdr3_nt: TGCGCCAGCAGTGAGGCAGACAGGGGGCGGTACGAGCAGTACTTC; cdr3_aa: CASSEADRGRYEQYF
clone_size: -; j_call: TRBJ2-2; d_call: -; v_call: TRBV19; cdr3_nt: TGTGCCAGTAGTCCGACAGTTTTGTCGACCGGGGAGCTGTTTTTT; cdr3_aa: CASSPTVLSTGELFF
clone_size: -; j_call: TRBJ1-5; d_call: -; v_call: TRBV6-5; cdr3_nt: TGTGCCAGCAGTTACGACAGCACTCAGCCCCAGCATTTT; cdr3_aa: CASSYDSTQPQHF
clone_size: -; j_call: TRBJ1-5; d_call: -; v_call: TRBV20-1; cdr3_nt: TGCAGTGCTAGTCGGGCGGCAGGGCAGCCCCAGCATTTT; cdr3_aa: CSASRAAGQPQHF
clone_size: -; j_call: TRBJ1-1; d_call: -; v_call: TRBV7-2; cdr3_nt: TGTGCCAGCAGCCACGGGGGGGCGGGGCGGAACACTGAAGCTTTCTTT; cdr3_aa: CASSHGGAGRNTEAFF
clone_size: -; j_call: TRBJ2-3; d_call: TRBD2; v_call: TRBV6-4; cdr3_nt: TGTGCCAGCAGTCGATTAGCGGGAGGTACAGATACGCAGTATTTT; cdr3_aa: CASSRLAGGTDTQYF
clone_size: -; j_call: TRBJ1-2; d_call: -; v_call: TRBV7-2; cdr3_nt: TGTGCCAGCAGCTTAGGGCAGGGGACGGGCTACACCTTC; cdr3_aa: CASSLGQGTGYTF
clone_size: -; j_call: TRBJ2-2; d_call: TRBD1; v_call: TRBV5-1; cdr3_nt: TGCGCCAGCAGTATGGACAGGGCCAACACCGGGGAGCTGTTTTTT; cdr3_aa: CASSMDRANTGELFF
clone_size: -; j_call: TRBJ2-1; d_call: -; v_call: TRBV5-1; cdr3_nt: TGCGCCAGCAGCCTGGGGTGGAGCGGCAATGAGCAGTTCTTC; cdr3_aa: CASSLGWSGNEQFF
clone_size: -; j_call: TRBJ2-3; d_call: TRBD1; v_call: TRBV6-5; cdr3_nt: TGTGCCAGCAGCCCGGGACAGGGGTTGGGAGATACGCAGTATTTT; cdr3_aa: CASSPGQGLGDTQYF
clone_size: -; j_call: TRBJ1-1; d_call: -; v_call: TRBV9; cdr3_nt: TGTGCCAGCAGCGGGGGACACTTGAACACTGAAGCTTTCTTT; cdr3_aa: CASSGGHLNTEAFF
clone_size: -; j_call: TRBJ2-2; d_call: -; v_call: TRBV5-1; cdr3_nt: TGCGCCAGCAGCTGGGGAGGTAGCACCGGGGAGCTGTTTTTT; cdr3_aa: CASSWGGSTGELFF
clone_size: -; j_call: TRBJ1-1; d_call: -; v_call: TRBV19; cdr3_nt: TGTGCCAGTACCTTCGGAGGGATGAACACTGAAGCTTTCTTT; cdr3_aa: CASTFGGMNTEAFF
clone_size: -; j_call: TRBJ1-6; d_call: TRBD1; v_call: TRBV30; cdr3_nt: TGTGCCTGGAGTGGCCCCGGGACAGGGTACGGTTCACCCCTCCACTTT; cdr3_aa: CAWSGPGTGYGSPLHF
clone_size: few; j_call: TRBJ1-2; d_call: -; v_call: TRBV7-9; cdr3_nt: TGTGCCAGCAGCCGCCCCCAGGGCTATGGCTACACCTTC; cdr3_aa: CASSRPQGYGYTF
clone_size: -; j_call: TRBJ2-7; d_call: -; v_call: TRBV10-3; cdr3_nt: TGTGCCATCAGTGAGAATTCAGGGCTTTACACGACCCCTTACGAGCAGTACTTC; cdr3_aa: CAISENSGLYTTPYEQYF
clone_size: -; j_call: TRBJ2-2; d_call: TRBD2; v_call: TRBV5-1; cdr3_nt: TGCGCCAGCAGCCGGACTAGCTCGGGGAGGGAGCTGTTTTTT; cdr3_aa: CASSRTSSGRELFF
clone_size: -; j_call: TRBJ2-5; d_call: TRBD2; v_call: TRBV3-1/TRBV3-2; cdr3_nt: TGTGCCAGCAGTATACGGGGGGATCGCCAAGAGACCCAGTACTTC; cdr3_aa: CASSIRGDRQETQYF
clone_size: -; j_call: TRBJ2-1; d_call: -; v_call: TRBV7-9; cdr3_nt: TGTGCCAGCAGCTTAGCGGTCTACTCCTACAATGAGCAGTTCTTC; cdr3_aa: CASSLAVYSYNEQFF